There are a few counts of the clone carrying this T cell receptor beta chain. The antigen is not known. The CDR3 consists of 16 residues. V was shortened by 3 bases and J by 4 bases, with 19 bases between the two germline ends. The germline V gene has CDR1 SGHKS and CDR2 YYEKEE (reference sequence). Overall study findings and caveats: The TCR gene usage of tumor memory CD4+ T cells clustered together with blood and lymph node memory CD4+ cells and with lymph node naive CD4+ cells. The larger cohort examined one V-J beta rearrangement, not whole repertoires.

Full-length variable regions came from constant-region reverse primers plus semi-nested Nested Universal Primer A PCR. TCRdb recomputed calls from the 5' RACE reads with MiXCR, one row per CDR3 protein. The sample shows approximately 53,000 distinct CDR3 sequences, roughly 30% of them seen only once. CD4+CD45RO+CD25- cells were isolated as memory CD4+ T cells. The clonotype comes from a female donor with breast cancer. The rearrangement joins TRBV5-5 to TRBJ1-1, with a weak D call TRBD1 (6 bases). The sample was tumor-infiltrating memory CD4+ T cells sorted from the breast tumor. Subset reported: memory CD4+ T cells, CD4+CD45RO+CD25-. The chain's CDR3 is CASSWELRGRLTEAFF. DNA for the CDR3: TGTGCCAGCAGCTGGGAACTCCGGGGGCGACTCACTGAAGCTTTCTTT. The whole variable domain, remainder taken from reference TRBV5-5 and TRBJ1-1, is DAGVTQSPTHLIKTRGQQVTLRCSPISGHKSVSWYQQVLGQGPQFIFQYYEKEERGRGNFPDRFSARQFPNYSSELNVNALLLGDSALYLCASSWELRGRLTEAFFGQGTRLTVV.